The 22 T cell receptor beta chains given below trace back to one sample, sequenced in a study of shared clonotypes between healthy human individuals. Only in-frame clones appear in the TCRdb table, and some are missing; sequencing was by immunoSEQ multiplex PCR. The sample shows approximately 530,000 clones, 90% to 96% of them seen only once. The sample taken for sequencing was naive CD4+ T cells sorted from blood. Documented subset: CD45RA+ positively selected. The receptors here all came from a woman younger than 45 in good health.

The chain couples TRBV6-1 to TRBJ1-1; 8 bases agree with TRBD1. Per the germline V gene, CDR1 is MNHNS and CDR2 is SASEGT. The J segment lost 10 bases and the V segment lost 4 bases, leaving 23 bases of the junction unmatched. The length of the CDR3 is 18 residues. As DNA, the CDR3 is TGTGCCAGCAGTGGCTCCGAGACAGGGGTTTTGTCGGGGGGAAGAGCTTTCTTT. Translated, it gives CASSGSETGVLSGGRAFF.

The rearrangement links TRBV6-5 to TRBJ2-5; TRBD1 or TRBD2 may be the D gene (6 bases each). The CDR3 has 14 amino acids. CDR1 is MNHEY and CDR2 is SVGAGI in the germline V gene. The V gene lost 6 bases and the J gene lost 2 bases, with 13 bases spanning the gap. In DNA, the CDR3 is TGTGCCAGCAGCCATCAGGGGACTCAAGAGACCCAGTACTTC. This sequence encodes CASSHQGTQETQYF.

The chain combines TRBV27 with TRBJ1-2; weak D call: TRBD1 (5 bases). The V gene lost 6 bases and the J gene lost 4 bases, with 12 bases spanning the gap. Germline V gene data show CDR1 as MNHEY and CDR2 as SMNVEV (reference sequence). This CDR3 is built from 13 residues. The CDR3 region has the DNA TGTGCCAGCAGGCAGGGAGGAGGCTATGGCTACACCTTC. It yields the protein CASRQGGGYGYTF.

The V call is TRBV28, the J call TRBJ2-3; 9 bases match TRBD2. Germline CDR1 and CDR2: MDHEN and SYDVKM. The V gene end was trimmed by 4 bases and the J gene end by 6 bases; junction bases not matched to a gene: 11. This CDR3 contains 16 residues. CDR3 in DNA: TGTGCCAGCAGTTCGTTAGCGGGAGTGAGGCGGGATACGCAGTATTTT. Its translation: CASSSLAGVRRDTQYF.

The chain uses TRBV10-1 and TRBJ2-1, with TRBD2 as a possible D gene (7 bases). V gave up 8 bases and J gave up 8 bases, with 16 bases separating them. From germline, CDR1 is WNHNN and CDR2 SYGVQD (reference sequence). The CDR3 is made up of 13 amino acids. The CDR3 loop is CASRRGGGDEQFF. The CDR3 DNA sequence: TGCGCCAGCCGGAGGGGGGGAGGAGATGAGCAGTTCTTC.

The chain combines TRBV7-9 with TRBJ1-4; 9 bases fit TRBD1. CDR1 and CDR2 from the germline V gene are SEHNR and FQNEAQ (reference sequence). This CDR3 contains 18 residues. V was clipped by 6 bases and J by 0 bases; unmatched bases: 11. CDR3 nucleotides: TGTGCCAGCAGATACCCCGGGACAGGGCCTGCAACTAATGAAAAACTGTTTTTT. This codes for CASRYPGTGPATNEKLFF. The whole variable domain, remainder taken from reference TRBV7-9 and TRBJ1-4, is DTGVSQNPRHKITKRGQNVTFRCDPISEHNRLYWYRQTLGQGPEFLTYFQNEAQLEKSRLLSDRFSAERPKGSFSTLEIQRTEQGDSAMYLCASRYPGTGPATNEKLFFGSGTQLSVL.

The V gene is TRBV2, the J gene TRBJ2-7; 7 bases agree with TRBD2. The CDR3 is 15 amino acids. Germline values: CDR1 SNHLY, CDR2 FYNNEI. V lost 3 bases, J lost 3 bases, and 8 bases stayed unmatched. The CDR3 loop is CASSDSGGLFYEQYF. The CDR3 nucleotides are TGTGCCAGCAGTGATTCGGGAGGTCTGTTCTACGAGCAGTACTTC.

DNA of the CDR3: TGTGCCAGCACCCCAGGTACAGGGGGGACCACTGAAGCTTTCTTT. Protein: CASTPGTGGTTEAFF. The V gene is TRBV28, the J gene TRBJ1-1, with 8 bases fitting TRBD1. The length of the CDR3 is 15 residues. J lost 4 bases, V lost 7 bases, and 11 bases had no gene match. CDR1 and CDR2 (germline): MDHEN, SYDVKM.

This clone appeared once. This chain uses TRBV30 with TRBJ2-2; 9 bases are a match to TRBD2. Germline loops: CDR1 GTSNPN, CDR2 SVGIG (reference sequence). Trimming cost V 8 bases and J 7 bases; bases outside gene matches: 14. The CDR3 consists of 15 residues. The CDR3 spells CATLGTREGNGELFF. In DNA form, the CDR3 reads TGTGCCACCTTGGGGACGCGGGAGGGGAACGGGGAGCTGTTTTTT.

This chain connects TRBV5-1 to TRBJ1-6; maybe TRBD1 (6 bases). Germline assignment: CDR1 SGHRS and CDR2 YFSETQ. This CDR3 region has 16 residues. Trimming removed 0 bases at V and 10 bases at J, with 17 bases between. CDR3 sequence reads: CASSLEPTGSGSPLHF. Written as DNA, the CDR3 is TGCGCCAGCAGCTTGGAACCCACAGGGTCTGGATCACCCCTCCACTTT.

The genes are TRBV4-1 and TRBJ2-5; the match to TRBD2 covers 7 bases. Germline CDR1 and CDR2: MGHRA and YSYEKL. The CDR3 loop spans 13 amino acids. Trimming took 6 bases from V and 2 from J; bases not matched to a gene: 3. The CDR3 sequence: CASSAGEQETQYF. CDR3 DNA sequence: TGCGCCAGCAGTGCGGGAGAGCAAGAGACCCAGTACTTC.

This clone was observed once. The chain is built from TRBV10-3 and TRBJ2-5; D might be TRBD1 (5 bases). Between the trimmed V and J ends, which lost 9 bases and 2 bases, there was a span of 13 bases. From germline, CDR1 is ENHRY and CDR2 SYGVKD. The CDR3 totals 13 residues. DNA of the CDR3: TGTGCCATTTCGGCGGACATTCAAGAGACCCAGTACTTC. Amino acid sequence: CAISADIQETQYF.

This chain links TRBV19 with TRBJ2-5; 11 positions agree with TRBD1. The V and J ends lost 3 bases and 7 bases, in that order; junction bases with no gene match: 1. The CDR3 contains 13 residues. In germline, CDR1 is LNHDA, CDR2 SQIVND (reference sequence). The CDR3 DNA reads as TGTGCCAGTAGTATGGGGACAGGGGGGACCCAGTACTTC. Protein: CASSMGTGGTQYF.

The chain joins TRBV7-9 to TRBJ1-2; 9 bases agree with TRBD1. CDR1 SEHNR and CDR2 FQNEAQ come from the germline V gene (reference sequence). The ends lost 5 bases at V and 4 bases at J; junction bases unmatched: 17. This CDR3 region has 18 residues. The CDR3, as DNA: TGTGCCAGCAGCCTCGACGGGAACCGGGGACAGGGCGGCTATGGCTACACCTTC. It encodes CASSLDGNRGQGGYGYTF. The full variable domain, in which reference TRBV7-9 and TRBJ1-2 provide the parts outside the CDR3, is DTGVSQNPRHKITKRGQNVTFRCDPISEHNRLYWYRQTLGQGPEFLTYFQNEAQLEKSRLLSDRFSAERPKGSFSTLEIQRTEQGDSAMYLCASSLDGNRGQGGYGYTFGSGTRLTVV.

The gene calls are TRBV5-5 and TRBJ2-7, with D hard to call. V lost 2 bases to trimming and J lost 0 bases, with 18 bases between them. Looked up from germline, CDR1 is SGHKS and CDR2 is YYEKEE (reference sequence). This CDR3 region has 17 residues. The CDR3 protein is CASSFTSSFGVSYEQYF. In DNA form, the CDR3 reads TGTGCCAGCAGCTTCACATCTTCATTTGGGGTCTCCTACGAGCAGTACTTC.

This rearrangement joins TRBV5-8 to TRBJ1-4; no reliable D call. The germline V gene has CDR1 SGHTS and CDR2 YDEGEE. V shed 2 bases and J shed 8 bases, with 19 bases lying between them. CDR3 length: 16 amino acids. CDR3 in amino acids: CASSFISPGLWEKLFF. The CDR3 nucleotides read TGTGCCAGCAGCTTTATTTCTCCCGGGCTTTGGGAAAAACTGTTTTTT.

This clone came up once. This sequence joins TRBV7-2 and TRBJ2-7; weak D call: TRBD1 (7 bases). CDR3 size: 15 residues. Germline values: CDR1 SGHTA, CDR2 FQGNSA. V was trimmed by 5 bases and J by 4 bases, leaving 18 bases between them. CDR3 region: CASSRRAGQRYEQYF. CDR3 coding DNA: TGTGCCAGCAGCCGGAGGGCGGGACAGCGATACGAGCAGTACTTC.

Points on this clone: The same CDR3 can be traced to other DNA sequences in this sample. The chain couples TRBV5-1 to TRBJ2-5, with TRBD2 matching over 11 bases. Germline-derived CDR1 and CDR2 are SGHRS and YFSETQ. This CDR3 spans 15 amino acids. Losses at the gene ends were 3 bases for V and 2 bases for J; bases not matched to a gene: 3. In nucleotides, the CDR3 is TGCGCCAGCAGCTCCGGGACTAGCGGACAAGAGACCCAGTACTTC. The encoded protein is CASSSGTSGQETQYF.

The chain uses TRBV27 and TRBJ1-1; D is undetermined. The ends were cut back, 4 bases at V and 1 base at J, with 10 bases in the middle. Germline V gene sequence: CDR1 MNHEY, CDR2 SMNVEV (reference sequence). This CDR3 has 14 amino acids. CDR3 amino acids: CASSSKPRNTEAFF. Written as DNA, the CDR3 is TGTGCCAGCAGTTCTAAACCGAGGAACACTGAAGCTTTCTTT.

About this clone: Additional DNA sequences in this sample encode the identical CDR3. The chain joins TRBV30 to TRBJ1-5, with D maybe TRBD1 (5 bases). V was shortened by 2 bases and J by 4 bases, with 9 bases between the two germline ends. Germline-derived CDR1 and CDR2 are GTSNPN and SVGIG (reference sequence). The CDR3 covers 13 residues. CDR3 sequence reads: CAWSQGLNQPQHF. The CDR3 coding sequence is TGTGCCTGGAGTCAGGGCCTTAATCAGCCCCAGCATTTT.

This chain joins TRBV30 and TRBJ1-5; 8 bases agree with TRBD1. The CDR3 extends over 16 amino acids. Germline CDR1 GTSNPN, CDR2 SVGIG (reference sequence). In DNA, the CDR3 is TGTGCTGCCACATACACAGGGGGTGCAAGCAATCAGCCCCAGCATTTT. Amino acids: CAATYTGGASNQPQHF.

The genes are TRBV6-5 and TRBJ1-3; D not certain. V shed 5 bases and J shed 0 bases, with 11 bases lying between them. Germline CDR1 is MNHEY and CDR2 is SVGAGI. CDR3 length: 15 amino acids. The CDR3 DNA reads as TGTGCCAGCAGTAGCACAGCAAACTCTGGAAACACCATATATTTT. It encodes CASSSTANSGNTIYF.